The sequence of this T cell receptor beta chain was determined in a study of human T cells and chemical hapten exposure. The overall study: Once 0.01% DPC had been applied to the upper back by patch test, readings were taken at 6 days.

TCRdb independently ran MiXCR on the RACE reads; one entry per CDR3 protein. The table shows roughly 380,000 distinct CDR3 sequences, with under 6.5% occurring only once. As regards this clonotype: Its specificity is unknown.

The CDR3 extends over 15 amino acids. Trimming cost V 2 bases and J 4 bases; bases outside gene matches: 4. Germline CDR1 reads MNHEY; CDR2 reads SVGEGT. Study conclusions and caveats: TCRs exceeding 1 in 1000 frequency stayed unchanged with DPC sensitization.

The time point here: patch test 2, 6 weeks after DPC sensitization. As for treatment: therapeutic diphenylcyclopropenone sensitization with weekly scalp DPC. This chain joins TRBV6-2 or TRBV6-3 and TRBJ1-1, with 10 bases aligning to TRBD1. The clonotype was recovered from a woman aged 18-35 years with alopecia areata. Some clones in this sample may be carry-over from other donors' samples. This specimen consisted of whole blood, obtained in connection with sensitization to the hapten diphenylcyclopropenone (DPC). The CDR3 DNA reads as TGTGCCAGCAGTTACCGGGACAGGGGACTCACTGAAGCTTTCTTT. Translated, it gives CASSYRDRGLTEAFF.